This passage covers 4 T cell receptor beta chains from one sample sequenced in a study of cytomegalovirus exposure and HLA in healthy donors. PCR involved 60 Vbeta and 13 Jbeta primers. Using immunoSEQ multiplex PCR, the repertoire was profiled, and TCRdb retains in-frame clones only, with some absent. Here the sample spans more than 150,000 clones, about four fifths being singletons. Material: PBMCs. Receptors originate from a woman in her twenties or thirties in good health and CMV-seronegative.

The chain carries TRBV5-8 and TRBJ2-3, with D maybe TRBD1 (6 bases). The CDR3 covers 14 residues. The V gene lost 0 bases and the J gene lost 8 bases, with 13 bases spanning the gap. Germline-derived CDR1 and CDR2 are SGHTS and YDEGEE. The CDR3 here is CASSLEGVGATQYF. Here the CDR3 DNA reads TGTGCCAGCAGCTTGGAGGGGGTAGGAGCTACGCAGTATTTT.

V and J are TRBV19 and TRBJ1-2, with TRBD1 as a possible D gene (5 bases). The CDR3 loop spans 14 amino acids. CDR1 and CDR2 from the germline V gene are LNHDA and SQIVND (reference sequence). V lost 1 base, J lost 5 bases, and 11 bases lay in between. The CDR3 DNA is TGTGCCAGTAGTATAGCCAGGGAAGAATATGGCTACACCTTC. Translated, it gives CASSIAREEYGYTF.

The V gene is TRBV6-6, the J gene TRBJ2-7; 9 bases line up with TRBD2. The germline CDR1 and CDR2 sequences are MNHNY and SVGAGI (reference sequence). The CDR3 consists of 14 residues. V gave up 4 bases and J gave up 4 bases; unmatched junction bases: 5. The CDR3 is CASSLTSGYYEQYF. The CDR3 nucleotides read TGTGCCAGCAGTTTGACTAGCGGTTATTACGAGCAGTACTTC.

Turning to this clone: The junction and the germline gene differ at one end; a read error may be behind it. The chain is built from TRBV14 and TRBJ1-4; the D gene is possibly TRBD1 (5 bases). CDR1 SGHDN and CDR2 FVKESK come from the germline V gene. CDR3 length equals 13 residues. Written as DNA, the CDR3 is TGTGCCAGCAGCCAAGATACTGACAGCCTGCCTTTGTTT. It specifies CASSQDTDSLPLF.